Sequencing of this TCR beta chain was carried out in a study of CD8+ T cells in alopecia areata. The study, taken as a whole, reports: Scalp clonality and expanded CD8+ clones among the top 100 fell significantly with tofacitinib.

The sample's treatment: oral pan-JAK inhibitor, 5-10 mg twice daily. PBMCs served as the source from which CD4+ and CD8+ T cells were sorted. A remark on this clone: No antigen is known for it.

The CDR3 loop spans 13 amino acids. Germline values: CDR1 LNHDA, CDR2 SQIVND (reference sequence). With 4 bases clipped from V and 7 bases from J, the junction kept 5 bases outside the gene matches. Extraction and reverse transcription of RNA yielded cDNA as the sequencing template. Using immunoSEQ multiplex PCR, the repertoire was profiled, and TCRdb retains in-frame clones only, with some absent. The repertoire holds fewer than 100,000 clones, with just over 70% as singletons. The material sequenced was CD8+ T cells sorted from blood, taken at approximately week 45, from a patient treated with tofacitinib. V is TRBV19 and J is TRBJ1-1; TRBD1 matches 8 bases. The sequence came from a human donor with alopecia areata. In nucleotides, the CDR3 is TGTGCCAGTAGTACCGACAGGGGCCGTGAAGCTTTCTTT. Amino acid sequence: CASSTDRGREAFF.